This TCR beta chain was recorded in a study of cytomegalovirus exposure and HLA in healthy donors. Regarding the study as a whole: Whilst most TCR sequences proved rare, a subset of public TCRs occurred across many donors. The majority of CMV-associated TCR beta chains were reported as apparently HLA-restricted in a later analysis.

Amplification used 60 Vbeta primers and 13 Jbeta primers. The protocol was immunoSEQ multiplex PCR, while the TCRdb copy is restricted to in-frame clones and leaves out a portion. The sample holds 170,000 or so clones, roughly 75% seen once. Donors had nominal health at sampling but likely had unrecorded immune exposures. The CDR3 extends over 14 amino acids. Germline assignment: CDR1 MGHRA and CDR2 YSYEKL. V lost 0 bases, J lost 5 bases, and 10 bases lay in between. Worth noting for this clone: Its antigen is undetermined.

The receptor comes from a man between 40 and 49 years old in good health and CMV-seronegative. V is TRBV4-1 and J is TRBJ2-5, with no clear D. The source material was PBMCs. The CDR3 is CASSQEGRWETQYF. CDR3 coding DNA: TGCGCCAGCAGCCAAGAAGGCAGGTGGGAGACCCAGTACTTC.